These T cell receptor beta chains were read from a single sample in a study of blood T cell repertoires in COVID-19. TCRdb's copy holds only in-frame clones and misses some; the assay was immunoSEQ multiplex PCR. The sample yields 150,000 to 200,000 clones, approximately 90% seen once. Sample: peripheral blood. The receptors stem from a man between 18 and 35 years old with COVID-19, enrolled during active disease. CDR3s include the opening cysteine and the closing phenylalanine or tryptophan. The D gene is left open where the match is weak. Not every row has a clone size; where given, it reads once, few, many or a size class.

CASSYTGSSYNSPLHF	TGTGCCAGCAGTTATACAGGGAGCTCCTATAATTCACCCCTCCACTTT	TRBJ1-6	once	NA	TRBV2
CASIPPGQGNNEQFF	TGTGCCAGCATTCCCCCGGGACAGGGAAACAATGAGCAGTTCTTC	TRBJ2-1	NA	TRBD1	TRBV2
CATRRASGPYDTQYF	TGTGCCACCCGGCGGGCTAGCGGTCCGTATGATACGCAGTATTTT	TRBJ2-3	NA	TRBD2	TRBV15
CASSLLLAGINNEQFF	TGTGCCAGCAGTTTATTGCTAGCGGGTATAAACAATGAGCAGTTCTTC	TRBJ2-1	NA	TRBD2	TRBV28
CSASSAFF	TGCAGTGCTAGCTCAGCTTTCTTT	TRBJ1-1	NA	NA	TRBV20-1
CAWDSGSSYEQYF	TGTGCCTGGGATAGCGGGAGCTCCTACGAGCAGTACTTC	TRBJ2-7	NA	TRBD2	TRBV30
CASSSRQGTNTEAFF	TGTGCCAGCAGCTCCCGACAGGGGACGAACACTGAAGCTTTCTTT	TRBJ1-1	NA	TRBD1	TRBV6-5
CASSHRAGSAVYNEQFF	TGCGCCAGCAGCCACCGAGCAGGGTCGGCTGTCTACAATGAGCAGTTCTTC	TRBJ2-1	NA	NA	TRBV4-1
CASSLLSEQFF	TGTGCCAGCAGCCTTCTCAGTGAGCAGTTCTTC	TRBJ2-1	once	NA	TRBV6-6
CASSAWDTNQPQHF	TGTGCCAGCAGCGCCTGGGACACCAATCAGCCCCAGCATTTT	TRBJ1-5	NA	NA	TRBV9
CASSEDLYTIYF	TGTGCCAGTAGTGAAGACTTGTACACCATATATTTT	TRBJ1-3	once	NA	TRBV19
CASSESAGGSGEQFF	TGTGCCAGCAGTGAATCCGCGGGAGGGAGTGGTGAGCAGTTCTTC	TRBJ2-1	few	TRBD2	TRBV25-1
CASSDESGELFF	TGTGCCAGCAGTGACGAGTCAGGGGAGCTGTTTTTT	TRBJ2-2	NA	NA	TRBV6-4
CASSLVGGSPYEQYF	TGTGCCAGCAGCTTGGTCGGGGGTTCACCCTACGAGCAGTACTTC	TRBJ2-7	NA	NA	TRBV5-6
CASSIPGQGIGQPQHF	TGTGCCAGTAGTATACCAGGACAGGGAATAGGTCAGCCCCAGCATTTT	TRBJ1-5	NA	TRBD1	TRBV19
CASSLGTGGTEAFF	TGTGCCAGCAGCCTCGGGACAGGAGGAACTGAAGCTTTCTTT	TRBJ1-1	NA	TRBD1	TRBV5-8
CASRRRLFNEQFF	TGTGCCAGCAGACGCCGACTATTTAATGAGCAGTTCTTC	TRBJ2-1	NA	NA	TRBV6-5
CASSLRVTSSTDTQYF	TGTGCCAGCAGCTTGAGGGTCACTTCTAGCACAGATACGCAGTATTTT	TRBJ2-3	NA	NA	TRBV11-2
CASSRGGSYEQYF	TGTGCCAGCAGCCGGGGTGGCAGCTACGAGCAGTACTTC	TRBJ2-7	NA	NA	TRBV7-2
CASSLRRTSGISNEQFF	TGTGCCAGCAGCTTACGACGGACTAGCGGGATCTCCAATGAGCAGTTCTTC	TRBJ2-1	NA	TRBD2	TRBV7-3
CASSHRGKHEQFF	TGCGCCAGCAGCCATCGAGGGAAGCATGAGCAGTTCTTC	TRBJ2-1	once	NA	TRBV4-3
CASSLIWTGNYEQYF	TGTGCCAGCAGTTTAATCTGGACAGGGAACTACGAGCAGTACTTC	TRBJ2-7	NA	TRBD1	TRBV27